This T cell receptor beta chain emerged from a study of cytomegalovirus exposure and HLA in healthy donors. The PCR made use of 60 Vbeta and 13 Jbeta primers. TCRdb's copy holds only in-frame clones and misses some; the assay was immunoSEQ multiplex PCR. The table includes about 89,000 clones, around 9.6% detected once. The source material was PBMCs. The TCR sequence derives from a man aged 45-65 years in good health and CMV-seropositive.

CDR3 nucleotide sequence: TGTGCCAGCAGTTTTTCTCCGGACAGGCCCAGCACAGATACGCAGTATTTT. Amino acids: CASSFSPDRPSTDTQYF. The chain is built from TRBV7-6 and TRBJ2-3, with 7 bases lining up with TRBD1. The V gene end was trimmed by 6 bases and the J gene end by 0 bases; junction bases not matched to a gene: 12. Germline lookup yields CDR1 SGHVS and CDR2 FNYEAQ. The CDR3 extends over 17 amino acids.